This TCR beta chain was captured in a study of cytomegalovirus exposure and HLA in healthy donors. Study overall: Approximately 190 million T cells yielded more than 95 million unique TCR beta sequences, as an earlier analysis found. Of several hundred genotyped donors, around 80% grouped in the Caucasian-associated ancestry cluster. Study-level findings and limits: Later work showed greater clonal expansion in HLA-associated TCR beta chains than in equally common others.

Germline V gene data show CDR1 as LNHDA and CDR2 as SQIVND (reference sequence). CDR3 length: 17 amino acids. The V and J ends lost 0 bases and 6 bases, in that order; junction bases with no gene match: 10. This clone was found once. Its antigen is not known. The primer mix had 60 Vbeta and 13 Jbeta primers. TCRdb's table, derived via immunoSEQ multiplex PCR, lists solely in-frame clones and lacks some. Among roughly 100,000 clones listed, more than 60% were seen once. This clonotype originated in a man aged 60 to 69 in good health and CMV-seronegative. Input material: PBMCs. This chain joins TRBV19 and TRBJ2-5, with 10 positions matching TRBD1. CDR3 DNA: TGTGCCAGTAGTATAGATCTGACAGGGGGCAATCGAAAGACCCAGTACTTC. Encoded protein: CASSIDLTGGNRKTQYF.